This TCR beta chain was captured by sequencing in a study of CD8 T cells in ankylosing spondylitis. Study findings and constraints: Disease-linked clones were CD8+ and relatively rare in peripheral blood. As reported, disease-linked clones showed significant enrichment in matched ankylosing spondylitis synovial fluid. Existing reports had already noted some motif variants in reactive arthritis synovial fluid and blood. One TCR beta motif, made up of eight highly homologous variants, appeared characteristic of ankylosing spondylitis blood.

Details on this clonotype: Its antigen is still unknown.

A quantitative 5'-RACE method, one with molecular barcodes, was used to make TCR beta libraries. TCRdb fed the 5' RACE reads into MiXCR, producing one record per CDR3 protein. Among roughly 440,000 distinct CDR3 sequences listed, under 20% were seen once. Germline CDR1 SGHRS, CDR2 YFSETQ. CDR3 length: 12 amino acids. Trimming removed 0 bases from V and 3 bases from J, with 4 bases in between. The rearrangement uses TRBV5-1 and TRBJ2-7; D is unclear. Sequenced: blood, either unsorted or a sorted T cell fraction (not recorded which). This receptor was obtained from a male donor with ankylosing spondylitis. The CDR3 region has the DNA TGCGCCAGCAGCTTGGATTTCTACGAGCAGTACTTC. It specifies CASSLDFYEQYF.